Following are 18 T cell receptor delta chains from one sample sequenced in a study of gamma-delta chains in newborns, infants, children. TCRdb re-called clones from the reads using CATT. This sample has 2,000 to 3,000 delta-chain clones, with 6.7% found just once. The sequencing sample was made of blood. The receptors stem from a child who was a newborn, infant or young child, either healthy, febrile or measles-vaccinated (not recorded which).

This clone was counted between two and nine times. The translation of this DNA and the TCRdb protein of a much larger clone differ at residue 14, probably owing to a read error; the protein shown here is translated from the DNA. The CDR3 loop reads CACDNILGASSWDARQMFF. The CDR3 nucleotides read TGTGCCTGTGACAATATACTGGGGGCCAGCTCCTGGGACGCCCGACAGATGTTTTTC. The chain couples TRDV2 to TRDJ3, with 8 bases matching TRDD3. CDR1 is GEAIGNYY, CDR2 EKD, per germline. The CDR3 totals 19 residues.

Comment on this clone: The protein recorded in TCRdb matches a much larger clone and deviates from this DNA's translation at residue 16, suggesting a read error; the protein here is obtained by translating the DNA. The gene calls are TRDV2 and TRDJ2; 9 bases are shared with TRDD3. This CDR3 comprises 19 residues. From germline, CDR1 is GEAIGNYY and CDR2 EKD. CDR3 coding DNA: TGTGCCTGTGACACCGTCGGGGGATACTCGGCCGGGGCGACAGCAAAACTCTTCTTT. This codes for CACDTVGGYSAGATAKLFF.

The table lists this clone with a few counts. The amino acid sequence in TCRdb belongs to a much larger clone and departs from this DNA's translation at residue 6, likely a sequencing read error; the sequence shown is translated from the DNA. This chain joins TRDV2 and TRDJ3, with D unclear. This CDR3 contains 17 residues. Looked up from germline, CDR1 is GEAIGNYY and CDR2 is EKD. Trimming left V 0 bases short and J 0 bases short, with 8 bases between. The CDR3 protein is CACDTGQSSWDTRQMFF. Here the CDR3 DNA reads TGTGCCTGTGACACCGGACAGAGCTCCTGGGACACCCGACAGATGTTTTTC.

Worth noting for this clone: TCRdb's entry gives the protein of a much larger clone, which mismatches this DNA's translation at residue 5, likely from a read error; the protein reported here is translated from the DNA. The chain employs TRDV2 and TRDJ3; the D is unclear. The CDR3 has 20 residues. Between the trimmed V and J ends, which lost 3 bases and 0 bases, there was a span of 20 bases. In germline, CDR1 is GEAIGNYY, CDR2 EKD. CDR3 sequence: CACDALVPTPSSWDTRQMFF. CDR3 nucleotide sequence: TGTGCCTGTGACGCCCTTGTACCCACCCCAAGCTCCTGGGACACCCGACAGATGTTTTTC.

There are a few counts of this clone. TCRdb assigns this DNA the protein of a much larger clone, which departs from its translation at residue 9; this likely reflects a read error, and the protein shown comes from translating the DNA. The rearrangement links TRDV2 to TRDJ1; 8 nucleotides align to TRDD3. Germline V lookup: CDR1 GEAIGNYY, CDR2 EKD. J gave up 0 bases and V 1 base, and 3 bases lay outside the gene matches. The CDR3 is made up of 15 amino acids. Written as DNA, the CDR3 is TGTGCCTGTGACACTCTGGGGGAACACACCGATAAACTCATCTTT. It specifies CACDTLGEHTDKLIF.

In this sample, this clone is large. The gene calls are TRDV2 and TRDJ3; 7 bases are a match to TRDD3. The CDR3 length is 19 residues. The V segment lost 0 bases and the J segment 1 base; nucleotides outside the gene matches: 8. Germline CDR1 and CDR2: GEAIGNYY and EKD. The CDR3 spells CACDTVIPGGSWDTRQMFF. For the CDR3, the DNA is TGTGCCTGTGACACCGTCATCCCTGGGGGGTCCTGGGACACCCGACAGATGTTTTTC.

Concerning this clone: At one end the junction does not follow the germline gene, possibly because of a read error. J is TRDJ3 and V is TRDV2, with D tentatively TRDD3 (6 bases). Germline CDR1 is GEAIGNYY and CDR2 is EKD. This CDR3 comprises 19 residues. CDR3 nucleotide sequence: TGTGCCTGTGACACCGGGCAAGGGATAGAAGCCTGGGAAACCCGAAAGATGTTTTTC. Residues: CACDTGQGIEAWETRKMFF.

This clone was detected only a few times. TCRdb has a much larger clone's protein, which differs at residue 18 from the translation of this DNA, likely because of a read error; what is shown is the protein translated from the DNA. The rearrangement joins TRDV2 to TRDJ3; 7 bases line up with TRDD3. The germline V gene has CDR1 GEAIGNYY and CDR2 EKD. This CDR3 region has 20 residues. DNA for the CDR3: TGTGCCTGTGACACACTGTTCACTGGGGAGAGCTCCTGGGACACCCGACAGACGTTTTTC. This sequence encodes CACDTLFTGESSWDTRQTFF.

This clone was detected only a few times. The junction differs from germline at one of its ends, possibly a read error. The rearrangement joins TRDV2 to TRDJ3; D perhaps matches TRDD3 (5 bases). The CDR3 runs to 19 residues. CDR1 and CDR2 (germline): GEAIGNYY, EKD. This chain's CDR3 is CACDAITGSEAWDTRQMFF. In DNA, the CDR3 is TGTGCCTGTGACGCGATTACTGGATCAGAAGCCTGGGACACCCGGCAGATGTTTTTC.

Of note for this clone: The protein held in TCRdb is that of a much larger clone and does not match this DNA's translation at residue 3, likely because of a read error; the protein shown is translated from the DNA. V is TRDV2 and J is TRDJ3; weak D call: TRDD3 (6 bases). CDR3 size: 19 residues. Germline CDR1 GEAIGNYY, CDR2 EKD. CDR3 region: CAGDTVLGVMSWDTRQMFF. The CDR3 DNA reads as TGTGCCGGTGACACCGTACTGGGAGTTATGTCCTGGGACACCCGACAGATGTTTTTC.

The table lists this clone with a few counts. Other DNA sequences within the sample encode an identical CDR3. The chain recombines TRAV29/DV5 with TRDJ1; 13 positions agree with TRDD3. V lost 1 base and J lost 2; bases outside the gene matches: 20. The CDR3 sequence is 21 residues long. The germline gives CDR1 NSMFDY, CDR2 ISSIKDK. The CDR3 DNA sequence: TGTGCAGCAAGCCTTAGTCCTCGTACTGGGGGATACGTATATCCGACCGATAAACTCATCTTT. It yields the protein CAASLSPRTGGYVYPTDKLIF.

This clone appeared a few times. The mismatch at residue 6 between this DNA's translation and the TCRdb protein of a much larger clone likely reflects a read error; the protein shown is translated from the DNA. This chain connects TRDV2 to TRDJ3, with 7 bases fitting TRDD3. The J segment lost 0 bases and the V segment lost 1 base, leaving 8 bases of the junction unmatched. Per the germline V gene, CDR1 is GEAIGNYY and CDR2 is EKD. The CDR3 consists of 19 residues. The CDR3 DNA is TGTGCCTGTGACACACCGGGGGATTGGAGCTCCTGGGACACCCGACAGATGTTTTTC. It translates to CACDTPGDWSSWDTRQMFF.

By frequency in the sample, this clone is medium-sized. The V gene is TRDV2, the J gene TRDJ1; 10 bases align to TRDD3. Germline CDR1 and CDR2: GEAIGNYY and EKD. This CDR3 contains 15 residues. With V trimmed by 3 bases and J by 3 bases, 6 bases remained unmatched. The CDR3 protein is CACDELGDTSDKLIF. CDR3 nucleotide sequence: TGTGCCTGTGACGAGTTGGGGGATACCTCCGATAAACTCATCTTT.

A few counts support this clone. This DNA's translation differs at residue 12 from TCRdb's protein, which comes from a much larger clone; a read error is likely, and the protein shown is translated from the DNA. CDR3 protein: CACDTVGDTTWGTRQMFF. CDR3 sequence (DNA): TGTGCCTGTGACACCGTCGGGGATACGACCTGGGGCACCCGACAGATGTTTTTC. The chain is built from TRDV2 and TRDJ3, with 9 bases aligning to TRDD3. The CDR3 has 18 amino acids. Germline assignment: CDR1 GEAIGNYY and CDR2 EKD.

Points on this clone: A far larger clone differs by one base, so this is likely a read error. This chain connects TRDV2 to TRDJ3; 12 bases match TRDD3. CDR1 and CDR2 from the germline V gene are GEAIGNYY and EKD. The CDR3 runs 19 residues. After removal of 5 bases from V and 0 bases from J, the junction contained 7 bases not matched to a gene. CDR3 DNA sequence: TGTGCCTGTGGCGGACTGGGGGATACCAGCTCCTGGGACACCCGACAGATGTTTTTC. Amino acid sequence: CACGGLGDTSSWDTRQMFF.

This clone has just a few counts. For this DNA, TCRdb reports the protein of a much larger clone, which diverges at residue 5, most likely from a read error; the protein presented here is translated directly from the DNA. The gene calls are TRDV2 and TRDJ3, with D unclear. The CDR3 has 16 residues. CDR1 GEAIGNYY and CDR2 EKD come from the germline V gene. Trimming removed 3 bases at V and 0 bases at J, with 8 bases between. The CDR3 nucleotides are TGTGCCTGTGACGGTATAGGCTCCTGGGACACCCGACAGATGTTTTTC. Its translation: CACDGIGSWDTRQMFF.

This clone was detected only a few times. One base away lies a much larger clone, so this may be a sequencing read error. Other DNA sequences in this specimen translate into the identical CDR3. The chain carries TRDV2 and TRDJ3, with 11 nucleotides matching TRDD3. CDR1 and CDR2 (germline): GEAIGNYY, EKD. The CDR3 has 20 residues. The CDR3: CACDKVLGDMSSWDTRQMFF. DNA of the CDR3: TGTGCCTGCGACAAAGTACTGGGGGATATGAGCTCCTGGGACACCCGACAGATGTTTTTC.

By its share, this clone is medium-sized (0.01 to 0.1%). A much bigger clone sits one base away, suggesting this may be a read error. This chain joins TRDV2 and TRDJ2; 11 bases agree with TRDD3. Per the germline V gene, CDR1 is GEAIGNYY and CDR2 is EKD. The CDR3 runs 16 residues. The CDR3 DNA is TGTGCCTGTGTCATATACTGGGGGATATTGACAGCACCACTCTTCTTT. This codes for CACVIYWGILTAPLFF.